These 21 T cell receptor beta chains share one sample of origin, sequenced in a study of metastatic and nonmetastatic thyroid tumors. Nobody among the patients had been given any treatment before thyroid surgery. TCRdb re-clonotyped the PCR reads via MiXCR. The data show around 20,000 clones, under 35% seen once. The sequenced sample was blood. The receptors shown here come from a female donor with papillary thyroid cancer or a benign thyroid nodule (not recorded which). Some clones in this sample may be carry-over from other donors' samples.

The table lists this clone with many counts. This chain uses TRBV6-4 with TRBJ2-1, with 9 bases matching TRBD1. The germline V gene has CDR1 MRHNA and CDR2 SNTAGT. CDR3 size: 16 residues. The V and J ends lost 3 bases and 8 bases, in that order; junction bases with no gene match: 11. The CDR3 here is CASSDIVGTGLHEQFF. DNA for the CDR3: TGTGCCAGCAGTGATATAGTCGGGACAGGGTTACATGAGCAGTTCTTC.

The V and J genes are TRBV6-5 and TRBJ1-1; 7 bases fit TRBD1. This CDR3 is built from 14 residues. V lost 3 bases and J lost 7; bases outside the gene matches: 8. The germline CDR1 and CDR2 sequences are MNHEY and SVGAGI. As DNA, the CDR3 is TGTGCCAGCAGTTATCGACAGGGTGGTGATGAAGCTTTCTTT. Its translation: CASSYRQGGDEAFF.

CDR3 amino acids: CASSLDSFNEQFF. CDR3 in DNA: TGCGCCAGCAGCTTGGACAGCTTCAATGAGCAGTTCTTC. The V gene is TRBV5-1, the J gene TRBJ2-1; D is unclear. Deletions cut 0 bases from V and 6 bases from J, with 7 bases between. Per germline, CDR1 SGHRS and CDR2 YFSETQ. The CDR3 totals 13 residues.

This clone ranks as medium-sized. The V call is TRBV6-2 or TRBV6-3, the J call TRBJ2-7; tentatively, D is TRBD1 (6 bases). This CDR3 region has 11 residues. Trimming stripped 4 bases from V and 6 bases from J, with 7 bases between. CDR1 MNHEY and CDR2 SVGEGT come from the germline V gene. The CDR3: CASSLGAEQYF. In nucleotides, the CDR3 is TGTGCCAGCAGTTTGGGGGCCGAGCAGTACTTC.

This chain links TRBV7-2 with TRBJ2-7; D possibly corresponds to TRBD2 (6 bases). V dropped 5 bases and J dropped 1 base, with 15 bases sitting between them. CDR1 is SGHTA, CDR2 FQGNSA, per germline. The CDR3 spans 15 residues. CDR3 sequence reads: CASSLRLEKSYEQYF. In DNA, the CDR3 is TGTGCCAGCAGCCTAAGACTAGAGAAGTCCTACGAGCAGTACTTC.

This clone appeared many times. The CDR3 reads CASSLRQGSYEQYF. CDR3 DNA sequence: TGTGCCAGCAGCTTACGACAGGGTTCCTACGAGCAGTACTTC. The chain links TRBV7-9 to TRBJ2-7; 7 bases map to TRBD1. J was trimmed by 1 base and V by 2 bases; bases with no gene match: 2. The CDR3 sequence is 14 residues long. Germline CDR1 reads SEHNR; CDR2 reads FQNEAQ (reference sequence).

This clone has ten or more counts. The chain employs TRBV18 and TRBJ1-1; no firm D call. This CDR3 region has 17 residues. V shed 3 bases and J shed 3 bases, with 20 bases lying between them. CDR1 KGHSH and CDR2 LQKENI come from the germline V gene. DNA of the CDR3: TGTGCCAGCTCACCCGGACCGACCCCGTTTGGGGACACTGAAGCTTTCTTT. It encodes CASSPGPTPFGDTEAFF.

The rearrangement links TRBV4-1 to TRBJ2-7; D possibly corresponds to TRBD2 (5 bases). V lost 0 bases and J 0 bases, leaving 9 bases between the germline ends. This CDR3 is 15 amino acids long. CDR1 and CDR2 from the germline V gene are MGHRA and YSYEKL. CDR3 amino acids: CASSQDEGFSYEQYF. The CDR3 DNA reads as TGCGCCAGCAGCCAAGATGAGGGATTCTCCTACGAGCAGTACTTC.

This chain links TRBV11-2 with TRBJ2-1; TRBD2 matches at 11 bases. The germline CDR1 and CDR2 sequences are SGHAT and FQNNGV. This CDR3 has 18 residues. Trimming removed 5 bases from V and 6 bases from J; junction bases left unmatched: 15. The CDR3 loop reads CASSTVPGLAASGNEQFF. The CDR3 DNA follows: TGTGCCAGCAGCACCGTTCCGGGACTAGCGGCATCTGGCAATGAGCAGTTCTTC.

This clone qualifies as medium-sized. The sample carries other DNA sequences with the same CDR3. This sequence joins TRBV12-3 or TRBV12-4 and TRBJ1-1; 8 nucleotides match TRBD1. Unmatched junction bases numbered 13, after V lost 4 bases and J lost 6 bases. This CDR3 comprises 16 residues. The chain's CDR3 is CASSSDRGFRDPEAFF. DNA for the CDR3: TGTGCCAGCAGTTCTGACAGGGGATTCAGAGACCCTGAAGCTTTCTTT.

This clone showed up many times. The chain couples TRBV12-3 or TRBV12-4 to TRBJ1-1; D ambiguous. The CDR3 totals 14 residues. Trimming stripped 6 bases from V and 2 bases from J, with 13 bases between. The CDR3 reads CASSPAPRNTEAFF. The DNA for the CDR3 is TGTGCCAGCAGCCCAGCCCCCAGAAACACTGAAGCTTTCTTT.

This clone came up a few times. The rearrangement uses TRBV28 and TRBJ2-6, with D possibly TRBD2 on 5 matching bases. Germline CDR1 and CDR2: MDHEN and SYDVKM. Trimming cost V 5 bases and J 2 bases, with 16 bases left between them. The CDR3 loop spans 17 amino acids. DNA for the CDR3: TGTGCCAGCAGTGGCAATTTACAGCGGACTGGGGCCAACGTCCTGACTTTC. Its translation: CASSGNLQRTGANVLTF.

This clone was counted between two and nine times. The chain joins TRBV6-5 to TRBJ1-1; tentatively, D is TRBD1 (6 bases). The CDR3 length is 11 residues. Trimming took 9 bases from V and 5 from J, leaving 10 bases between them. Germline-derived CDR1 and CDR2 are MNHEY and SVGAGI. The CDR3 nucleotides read TGTGCCAGTCAGCAGGGGACTGAAGCTTTCTTT. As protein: CASQQGTEAFF.

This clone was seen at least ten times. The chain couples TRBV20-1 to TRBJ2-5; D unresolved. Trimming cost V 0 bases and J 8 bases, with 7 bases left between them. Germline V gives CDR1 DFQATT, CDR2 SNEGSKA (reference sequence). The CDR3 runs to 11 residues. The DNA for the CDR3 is TGCAGTGCTAGAGAGGACGGCACCCAGTACTTC. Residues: CSAREDGTQYF.

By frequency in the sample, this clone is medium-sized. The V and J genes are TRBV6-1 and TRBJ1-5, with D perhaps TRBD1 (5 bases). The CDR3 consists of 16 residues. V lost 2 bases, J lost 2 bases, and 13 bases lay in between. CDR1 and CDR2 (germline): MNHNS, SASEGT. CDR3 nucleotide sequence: TGTGCCAGCAGTGAAAGTATCGCGGGGGGCAATCAGCCCCAGCATTTT. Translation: CASSESIAGGNQPQHF.

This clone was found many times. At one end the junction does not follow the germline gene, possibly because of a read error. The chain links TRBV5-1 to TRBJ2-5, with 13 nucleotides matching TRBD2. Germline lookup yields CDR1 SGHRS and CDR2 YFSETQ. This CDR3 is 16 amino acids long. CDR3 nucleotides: TGCGCCAGCGGCTTCACCGGGACTAGCGGGGAAGAGACCCAGTACTTC. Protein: CASGFTGTSGEETQYF.

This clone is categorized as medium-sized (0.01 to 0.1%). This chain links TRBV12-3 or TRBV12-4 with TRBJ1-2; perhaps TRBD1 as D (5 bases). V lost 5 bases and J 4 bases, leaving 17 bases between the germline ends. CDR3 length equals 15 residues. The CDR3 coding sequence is TGTGCCAGCAGTGTGAACAGGAGGTTTCTCTATGGCTACACCTTC. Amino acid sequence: CASSVNRRFLYGYTF.

The CDR3 protein is CATSDTPQGSARGEQYF. The CDR3 nucleotides are TGTGCCACCAGTGATACTCCCCAGGGTTCCGCGCGGGGCGAGCAGTACTTC. The chain links TRBV24-1 to TRBJ2-7; D might be TRBD2 (6 bases). Trimming took off 3 bases at V and 6 bases at J, with 23 bases between the two ends. Germline loops: CDR1 KGHDR, CDR2 SFDVKD. The CDR3 runs 17 residues.

CDR3 DNA: TGTGCCAGCAGCTTAGGACTAGCGGGAGACGGGCAGTTCTTC. Amino acid sequence: CASSLGLAGDGQFF. The chain combines TRBV7-3 with TRBJ2-1; TRBD2 agrees at 13 bases. The CDR3 is 14 amino acids. The ends lost 2 bases at V and 12 bases at J; junction bases unmatched: 4. Germline lookup yields CDR1 SGHTA and CDR2 FQGTGA.

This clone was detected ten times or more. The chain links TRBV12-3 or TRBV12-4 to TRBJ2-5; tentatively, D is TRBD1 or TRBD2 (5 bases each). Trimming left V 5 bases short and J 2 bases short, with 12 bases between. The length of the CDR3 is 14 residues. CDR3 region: CASSQRDPQETQYF. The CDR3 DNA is TGTGCCAGCAGTCAACGGGACCCACAAGAGACCCAGTACTTC.

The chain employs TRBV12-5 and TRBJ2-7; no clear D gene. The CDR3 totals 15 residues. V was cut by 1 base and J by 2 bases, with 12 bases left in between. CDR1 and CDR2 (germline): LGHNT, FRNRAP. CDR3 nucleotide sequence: TGTGCTAGTGGTTTGGATCCCACTATCACCTACGAGCAGTACTTC. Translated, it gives CASGLDPTITYEQYF.